This T cell receptor beta chain was identified in a study of T cell responses to AZD1222 COVID-19 vaccine. Concerning this clone: Different DNA sequences within this sample yield the same CDR3.

Germline values: CDR1 GTSNPN, CDR2 SVGIG (reference sequence). Trimming stripped 0 bases from V and 7 bases from J, with 10 bases between. This CDR3 contains 13 residues. The data were produced by immunoSEQ multiplex PCR, yet TCRdb's version contains in-frame clones alone and is incomplete. The sample holds approximately 150,000 clones, approximately 89% seen once. This chain connects TRBV30 to TRBJ1-5; D remains unclear. This receptor was taken from an adult who received the AZD1222 COVID-19 vaccine. Sequenced here: peripheral blood, sampled 28 days after the second AZD1222 dose. The DNA for the CDR3 is TGTGCCTGGAGTGTACGGGGAGACCAGCCCCAGCATTTT. Translating gives CAWSVRGDQPQHF.